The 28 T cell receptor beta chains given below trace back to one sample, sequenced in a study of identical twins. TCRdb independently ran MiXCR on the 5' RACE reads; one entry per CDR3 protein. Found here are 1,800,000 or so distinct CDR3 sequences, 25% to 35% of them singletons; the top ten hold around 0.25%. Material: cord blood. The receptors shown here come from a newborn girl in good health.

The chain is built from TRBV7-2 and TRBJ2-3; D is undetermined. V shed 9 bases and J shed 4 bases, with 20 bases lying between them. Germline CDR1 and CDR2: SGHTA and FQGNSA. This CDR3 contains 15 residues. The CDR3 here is CASSLSLVGADTQYF. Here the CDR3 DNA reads TGTGCCAGTAGCCTCTCGCTCGTTGGGGCAGATACGCAGTATTTT.

The CDR3 spells CASRFTGGHEKLFF. The CDR3 nucleotides read TGTGCCAGCAGGTTCACAGGGGGCCATGAAAAACTGTTTTTT. This chain uses TRBV27 with TRBJ1-4, with 9 bases fitting TRBD1. Trimming at V came to 6 bases and at J to 6 bases, leaving 5 bases not matched to a gene. Germline lookup yields CDR1 MNHEY and CDR2 SMNVEV (reference sequence). The CDR3 runs to 14 residues.

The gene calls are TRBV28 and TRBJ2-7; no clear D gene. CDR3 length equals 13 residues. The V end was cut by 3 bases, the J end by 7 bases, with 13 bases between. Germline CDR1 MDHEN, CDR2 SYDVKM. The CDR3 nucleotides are TGTGCCAGCAGTTTCCTTGGGGTCGGGGAGCAGTACTTC. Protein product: CASSFLGVGEQYF.

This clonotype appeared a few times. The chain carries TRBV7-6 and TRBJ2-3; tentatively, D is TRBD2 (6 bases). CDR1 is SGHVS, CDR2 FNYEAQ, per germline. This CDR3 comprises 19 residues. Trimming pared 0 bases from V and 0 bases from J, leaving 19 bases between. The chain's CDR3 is CASSLAYFLGAGSTDTQYF. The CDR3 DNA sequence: TGTGCCAGCAGCTTAGCCTACTTCCTCGGCGCGGGGAGCACAGATACGCAGTATTTT.

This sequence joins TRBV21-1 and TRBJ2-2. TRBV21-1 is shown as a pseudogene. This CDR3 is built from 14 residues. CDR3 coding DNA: TGTGCCAGCGGTACACTTACGAACACCGGGGAGCTGTTTTTT. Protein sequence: CASGTLTNTGELFF.

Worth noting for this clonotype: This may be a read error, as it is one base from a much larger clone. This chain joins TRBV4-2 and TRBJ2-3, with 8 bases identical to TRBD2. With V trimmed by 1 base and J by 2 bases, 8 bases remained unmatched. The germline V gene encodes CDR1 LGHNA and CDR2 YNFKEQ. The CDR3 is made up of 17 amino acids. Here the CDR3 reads CASSQGGTGGSTDTQYF. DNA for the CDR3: TGTGCCAGCAGCCAAGGTGGAACGGGAGGGTCCACAGATACGCAGTATTTT.

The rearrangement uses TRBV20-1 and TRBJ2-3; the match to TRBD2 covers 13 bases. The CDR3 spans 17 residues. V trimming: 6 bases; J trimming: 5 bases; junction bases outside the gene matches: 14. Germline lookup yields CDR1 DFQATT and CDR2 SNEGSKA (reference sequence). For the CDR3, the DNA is TGCAGTGCCTCCCCTTATGGACTAGCGGGAGTGCTAGATACGCAGTATTTT. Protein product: CSASPYGLAGVLDTQYF.

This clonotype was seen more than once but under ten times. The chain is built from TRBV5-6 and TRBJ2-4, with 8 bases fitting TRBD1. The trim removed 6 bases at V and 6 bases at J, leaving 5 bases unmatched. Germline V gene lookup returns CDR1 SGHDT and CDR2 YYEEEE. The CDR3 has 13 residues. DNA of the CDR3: TGTGCCAGCATTCTCACAGGGGGAAACATTCAGTACTTC. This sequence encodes CASILTGGNIQYF. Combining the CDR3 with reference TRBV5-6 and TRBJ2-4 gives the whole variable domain DAGVTQSPTHLIKTRGQQVTLRCSPKSGHDTVSWYQQALGQGPQFIFQYYEEEERQRGNFPDRFSGHQFPNYSSELNVNALLLGDSALYLCASILTGGNIQYFGAGTRLSVL.

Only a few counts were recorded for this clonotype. The CDR3 reads CASSYLGHGHEQYF. CDR3 nucleotides: TGTGCCAGCAGTTACCTAGGACACGGCCACGAGCAGTACTTC. This chain connects TRBV6-5 to TRBJ2-7, with D maybe TRBD1 (5 bases). V was trimmed by 2 bases and J by 5 bases, leaving 13 bases between them. The CDR3 loop spans 14 amino acids. The germline gives CDR1 MNHEY, CDR2 SVGAGI.

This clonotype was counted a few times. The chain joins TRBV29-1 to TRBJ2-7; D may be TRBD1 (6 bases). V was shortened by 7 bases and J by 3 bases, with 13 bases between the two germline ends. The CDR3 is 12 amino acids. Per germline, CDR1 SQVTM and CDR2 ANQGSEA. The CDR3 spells CSGILQGYEQYF. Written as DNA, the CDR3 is TGCAGCGGGATACTACAGGGCTACGAGCAGTACTTC.

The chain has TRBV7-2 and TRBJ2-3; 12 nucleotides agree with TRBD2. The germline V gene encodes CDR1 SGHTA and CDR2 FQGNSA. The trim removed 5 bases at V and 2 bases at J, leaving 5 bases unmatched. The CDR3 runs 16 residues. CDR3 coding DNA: TGTGCCAGCAGCACCGGACTAGCGGGATTCACAGATACGCAGTATTTT. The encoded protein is CASSTGLAGFTDTQYF. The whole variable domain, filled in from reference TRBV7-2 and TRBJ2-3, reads GAGVSQSPSNKVTEKGKDVELRCDPISGHTALYWYRQSLGQGLEFLIYFQGNSAPDKSGLPSDRFSAERTGGSVSTLTIQRTQQEDSAVYLCASSTGLAGFTDTQYFGPGTRLTVL.

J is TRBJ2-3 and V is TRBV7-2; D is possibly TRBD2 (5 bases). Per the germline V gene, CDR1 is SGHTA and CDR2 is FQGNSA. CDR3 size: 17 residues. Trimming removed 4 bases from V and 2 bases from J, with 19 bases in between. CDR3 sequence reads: CASSCARTEVNTDTQYF. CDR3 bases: TGTGCCAGCAGCTGCGCCCGGACGGAGGTTAACACAGATACGCAGTATTTT.

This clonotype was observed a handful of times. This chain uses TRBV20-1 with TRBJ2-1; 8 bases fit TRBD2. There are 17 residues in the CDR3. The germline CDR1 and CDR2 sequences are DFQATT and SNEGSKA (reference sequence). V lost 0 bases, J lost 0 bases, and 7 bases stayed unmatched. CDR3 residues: CSAREVAGPSSYNEQFF. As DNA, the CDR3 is TGCAGTGCTAGAGAGGTAGCGGGACCGAGCTCCTACAATGAGCAGTTCTTC.

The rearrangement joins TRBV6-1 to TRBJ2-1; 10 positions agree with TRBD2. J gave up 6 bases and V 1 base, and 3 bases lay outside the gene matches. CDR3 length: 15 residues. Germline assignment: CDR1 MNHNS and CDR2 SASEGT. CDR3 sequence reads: CASSEETSGFNEQFF. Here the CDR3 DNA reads TGTGCCAGCAGTGAAGAGACTAGCGGGTTCAATGAGCAGTTCTTC.

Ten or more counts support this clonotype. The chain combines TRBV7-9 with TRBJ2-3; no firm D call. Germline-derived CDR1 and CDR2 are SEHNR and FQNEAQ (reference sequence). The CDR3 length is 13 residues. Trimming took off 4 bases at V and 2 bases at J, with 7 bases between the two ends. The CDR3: CASSSPYTDTQYF. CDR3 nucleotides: TGTGCCAGCAGCTCCCCATACACAGATACGCAGTATTTT.

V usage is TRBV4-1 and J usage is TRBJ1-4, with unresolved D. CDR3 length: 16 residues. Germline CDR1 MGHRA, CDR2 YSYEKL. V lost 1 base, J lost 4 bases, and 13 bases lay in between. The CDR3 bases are TGCGCCAGCAGCCAAGGAAGGCAGGCTCTTAATGAAAAACTGTTTTTT. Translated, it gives CASSQGRQALNEKLFF.

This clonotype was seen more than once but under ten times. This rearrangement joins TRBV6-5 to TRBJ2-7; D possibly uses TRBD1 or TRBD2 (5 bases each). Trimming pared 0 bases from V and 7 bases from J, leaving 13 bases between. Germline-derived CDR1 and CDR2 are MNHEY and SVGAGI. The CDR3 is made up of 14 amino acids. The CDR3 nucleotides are TGTGCCAGCAGTTACTCGAGAGGGGCGAATGAGCAGTACTTC. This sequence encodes CASSYSRGANEQYF.

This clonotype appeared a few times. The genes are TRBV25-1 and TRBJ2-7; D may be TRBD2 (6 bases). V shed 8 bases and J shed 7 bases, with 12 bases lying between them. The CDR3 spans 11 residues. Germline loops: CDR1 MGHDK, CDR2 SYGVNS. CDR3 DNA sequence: TGTGCCAGCTGCGGGGCGGGGGAGCAGTACTTC. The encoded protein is CASCGAGEQYF.

CDR3 coding DNA: TGCAGTGCTAGATTCGGGGGACGAAGACCCACAGATACGCAGTATTTT. Amino acids: CSARFGGRRPTDTQYF. V gene TRBV20-1 combines with J gene TRBJ2-3, with a possible D match to TRBD2 (6 bases). This CDR3 has 16 amino acids. V gave up 2 bases and J gave up 2 bases, with 17 bases separating them. From germline, CDR1 is DFQATT and CDR2 SNEGSKA (reference sequence).

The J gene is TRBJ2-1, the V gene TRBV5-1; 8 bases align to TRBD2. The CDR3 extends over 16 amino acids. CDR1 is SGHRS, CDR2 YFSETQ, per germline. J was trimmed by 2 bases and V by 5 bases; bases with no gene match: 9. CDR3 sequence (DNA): TGCGCCAGCAGTGGTTTAGCGGGATCCGCCTACAATGAGCAGTTCTTC. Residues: CASSGLAGSAYNEQFF. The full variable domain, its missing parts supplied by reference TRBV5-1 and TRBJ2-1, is KAGVTQTPRYLIKTRGQQVTLSCSPISGHRSVSWYQQTPGQGLQFLFEYFSETQRNKGNFPGRFSGRQFSNSRSEMNVSTLELGDSALYLCASSGLAGSAYNEQFFGPGTRLTVL.

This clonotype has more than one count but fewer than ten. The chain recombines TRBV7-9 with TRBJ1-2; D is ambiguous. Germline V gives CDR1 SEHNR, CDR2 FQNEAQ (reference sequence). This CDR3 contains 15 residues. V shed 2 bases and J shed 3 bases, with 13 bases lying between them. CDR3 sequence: CASSLNRVVYYGYTF. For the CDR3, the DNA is TGTGCCAGCAGCTTAAATAGGGTGGTTTACTATGGCTACACCTTC.

The CDR3, as DNA: TGCGCCAGCAGTGGGCCCCGGCGAACCCTATCCTACAATGAGCAGTTCTTC. Its translation is CASSGPRRTLSYNEQFF. This chain links TRBV10-2 with TRBJ2-1, with D unclear. The germline CDR1 and CDR2 sequences are WSHSY and SAAADI. This CDR3 contains 17 residues. V was shortened by 4 bases and J by 1 base, with 17 bases between the two germline ends.

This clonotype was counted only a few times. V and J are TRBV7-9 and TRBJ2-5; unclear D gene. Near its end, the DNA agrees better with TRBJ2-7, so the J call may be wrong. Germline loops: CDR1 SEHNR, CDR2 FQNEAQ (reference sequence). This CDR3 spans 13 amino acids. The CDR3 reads CASSIDTPYEQYF. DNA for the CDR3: TGTGCCAGCAGCATCGACACACCCTACGAGCAGTACTTC.

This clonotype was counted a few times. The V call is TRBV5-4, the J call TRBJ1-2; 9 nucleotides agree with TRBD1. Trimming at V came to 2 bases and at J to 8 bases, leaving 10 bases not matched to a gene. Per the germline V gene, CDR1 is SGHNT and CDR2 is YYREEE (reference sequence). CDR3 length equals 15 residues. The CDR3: CASSFEGQGKRGYTF. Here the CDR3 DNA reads TGTGCCAGCAGCTTTGAGGGACAGGGAAAGAGAGGCTACACCTTC.

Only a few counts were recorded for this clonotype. The CDR3 loop reads CASSRTGVAYGYTF. The CDR3 DNA follows: TGTGCCAGCAGCCGGACAGGGGTGGCCTATGGCTACACCTTC. This rearrangement joins TRBV5-5 to TRBJ1-2, with TRBD1 identical over 9 bases. CDR1 SGHKS and CDR2 YYEKEE come from the germline V gene (reference sequence). The trim removed 4 bases at V and 4 bases at J, leaving 5 bases unmatched. The CDR3 sequence is 14 residues long. The full variable domain, its missing parts supplied by reference TRBV5-5 and TRBJ1-2, is DAGVTQSPTHLIKTRGQQVTLRCSPISGHKSVSWYQQVLGQGPQFIFQYYEKEERGRGNFPDRFSARQFPNYSSELNVNALLLGDSALYLCASSRTGVAYGYTFGSGTRLTVV.

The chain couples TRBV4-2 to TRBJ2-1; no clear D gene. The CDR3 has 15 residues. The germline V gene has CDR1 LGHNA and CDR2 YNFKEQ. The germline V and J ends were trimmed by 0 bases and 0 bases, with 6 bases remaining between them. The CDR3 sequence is CASSQDTLSYNEQFF. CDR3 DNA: TGTGCCAGCAGCCAAGATACGCTCTCCTACAATGAGCAGTTCTTC.

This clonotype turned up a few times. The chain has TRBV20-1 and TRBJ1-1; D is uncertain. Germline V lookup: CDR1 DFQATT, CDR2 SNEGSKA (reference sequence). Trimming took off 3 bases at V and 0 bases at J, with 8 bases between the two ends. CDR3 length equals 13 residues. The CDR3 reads CSAREGMNTEAFF. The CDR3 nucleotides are TGCAGTGCTAGGGAGGGAATGAACACTGAAGCTTTCTTT.

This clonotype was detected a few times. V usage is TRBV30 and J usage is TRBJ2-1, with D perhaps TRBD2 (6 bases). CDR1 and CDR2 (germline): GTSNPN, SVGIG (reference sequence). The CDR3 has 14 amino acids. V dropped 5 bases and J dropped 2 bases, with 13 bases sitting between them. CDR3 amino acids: CAWGPIAAYNEQFF. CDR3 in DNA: TGTGCCTGGGGACCTATAGCGGCCTACAATGAGCAGTTCTTC.